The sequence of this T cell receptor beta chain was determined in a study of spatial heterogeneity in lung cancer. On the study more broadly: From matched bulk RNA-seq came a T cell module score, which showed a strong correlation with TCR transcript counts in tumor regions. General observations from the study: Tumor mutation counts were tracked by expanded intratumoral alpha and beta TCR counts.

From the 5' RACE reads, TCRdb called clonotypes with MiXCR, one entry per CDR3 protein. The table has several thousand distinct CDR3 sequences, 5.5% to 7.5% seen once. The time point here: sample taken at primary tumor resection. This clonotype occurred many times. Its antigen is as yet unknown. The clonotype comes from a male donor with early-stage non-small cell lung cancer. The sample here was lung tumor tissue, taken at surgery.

CDR3 in DNA: TGTGCCAGCAGTGGCGGGACCGTCATCTTGGAGCAGTACTTC. Translation: CASSGGTVILEQYF. The V and J genes are TRBV6-1 and TRBJ2-7, with D maybe TRBD2 (6 bases). The germline CDR1 and CDR2 sequences are MNHNS and SASEGT. This CDR3 region has 14 residues. Trimming removed 4 bases from V and 7 bases from J, with 17 bases in between.